These 29 T cell receptor beta chains were all obtained from the same sample, sequenced in a study of identical twins. TCRdb itself ran the 5' RACE reads through MiXCR, one entry per CDR3 protein. Of some 790,000 distinct CDR3 sequences in the sample, about 20% were seen once. The same data also went into a second study, on T cells expressing NK-cell markers.

Sequencing was done on a sample of PBMCs. The receptor set was obtained from a woman aged 18 to 35 in good health.

Here the CDR3 reads CASSLETGIGNEQFF. The DNA for the CDR3 is TGCGCCAGCAGCTTGGAGACAGGGATAGGGAATGAGCAGTTCTTC. The chain is built from TRBV5-1 and TRBJ2-1, with 7 bases matching TRBD1. The V gene's germline CDR1 is SGHRS and CDR2 YFSETQ. CDR3 size: 15 residues. V was pared by 0 bases and J by 7 bases, with 7 bases of the junction left unmatched.

The chain links TRBV20-1 to TRBJ2-3; 12 nucleotides match TRBD2. The CDR3 covers 16 residues. Germline values: CDR1 DFQATT, CDR2 SNEGSKA (reference sequence). Trimming at V came to 5 bases and at J to 2 bases, leaving 8 bases not matched to a gene. The chain's CDR3 is CSALKLAGGATDTQYF. The CDR3 region has the DNA TGCAGTGCTCTTAAACTAGCGGGAGGTGCCACAGATACGCAGTATTTT.

The chain couples TRBV6-5 to TRBJ1-5, with D perhaps matching TRBD1 (6 bases). CDR3 length: 15 residues. Looked up from germline, CDR1 is MNHEY and CDR2 is SVGAGI. Trimming pared 6 bases from V and 1 base from J, leaving 13 bases between. The CDR3 DNA follows: TGTGCCAGCAGCTACGGGGGGGCAAGCAATCAGCCCCAGCATTTT. This sequence encodes CASSYGGASNQPQHF.

The chain links TRBV20-1 to TRBJ2-6; maybe TRBD1 (6 bases). Deletions cut 6 bases from V and 0 bases from J, with 18 bases between. Germline V gene sequence: CDR1 DFQATT, CDR2 SNEGSKA (reference sequence). The CDR3 covers 17 residues. The CDR3 region has the DNA TGCAGTGCGCTACGGACAGTGCACCACTCTGGGGCCAACGTCCTGACTTTC. Translation gives CSALRTVHHSGANVLTF.

In its sample, this clonotype was seen a few times. The rearrangement links TRBV29-1 to TRBJ2-1; weak D call: TRBD1 (5 bases). CDR1 and CDR2 (germline): SQVTM, ANQGSEA. Trimming left V 8 bases short and J 1 base short, with 15 bases between. The CDR3 runs to 14 residues. The CDR3 coding sequence is TGCAGCTCCCTGGATCAGGGTTCCTACAATGAGCAGTTCTTC. Translated, it gives CSSLDQGSYNEQFF.

The V gene is TRBV20-1, the J gene TRBJ1-1; a possible D gene is TRBD1 (5 bases). The CDR3 length is 16 residues. CDR1 is DFQATT, CDR2 SNEGSKA, per germline (reference sequence). The germline V and J ends were trimmed by 5 bases and 1 base, with 20 bases remaining between them. The CDR3 DNA reads as TGCAGTGCTCCGGGACGATATCGCGGGGAGAACACTGAAGCTTTCTTT. It translates to CSAPGRYRGENTEAFF.

This clonotype appeared a few times. The CDR3 coding sequence is TGCGCCAGCAGCCGCCCGGCCGCCGGGTCCGGGGAGCTGTTTTTT. Amino acids: CASSRPAAGSGELFF. The chain carries TRBV4-3 and TRBJ2-2; D is ambiguous. The CDR3 is 15 residues long. V shed 4 bases and J shed 6 bases, with 15 bases lying between them. Per the germline V gene, CDR1 is LGHNA and CDR2 is YSLEER.

This clonotype was recorded at least ten times. The chain recombines TRBV3-1 with TRBJ2-7; no reliable D call. The CDR3 is 12 amino acids. Trimming took 1 base from V and 1 from J, leaving 2 bases between them. Germline loops: CDR1 LGHDT, CDR2 YNNKEL (reference sequence). CDR3 in amino acids: CASSQASYEQYF. Written as DNA, the CDR3 is TGTGCCAGCAGCCAAGCTTCCTACGAGCAGTACTTC.

V and J are TRBV7-2 and TRBJ2-3; TRBD2 agrees at 8 bases. The CDR3 length is 17 residues. Looked up from germline, CDR1 is SGHTA and CDR2 is FQGNSA. J lost 1 base, V lost 0 bases, and 6 bases had no gene match. The CDR3 is CASSLAYSGLGTDTQYF. The CDR3 nucleotides read TGTGCCAGCAGCTTAGCCTACTCGGGACTAGGCACAGATACGCAGTATTTT. The full variable domain, with the rest looked up from reference TRBV7-2 and TRBJ2-3, is GAGVSQSPSNKVTEKGKDVELRCDPISGHTALYWYRQSLGQGLEFLIYFQGNSAPDKSGLPSDRFSAERTGGSVSTLTIQRTQQEDSAVYLCASSLAYSGLGTDTQYFGPGTRLTVL.

The table lists this clonotype with a few counts. V usage is TRBV18 and J usage is TRBJ2-1; unclear D gene. The CDR3 has 15 residues. Deletions cut 3 bases from V and 4 bases from J, with 13 bases between. The germline V gene has CDR1 KGHSH and CDR2 LQKENI. The CDR3 sequence is CASSPNGYQYNEQFF. For the CDR3, the DNA is TGTGCCAGCTCACCCAATGGGTACCAATACAATGAGCAGTTCTTC.

This clonotype appeared a few times. This rearrangement joins TRBV15 to TRBJ2-7, with 7 bases aligning to TRBD2. Germline V gene data show CDR1 as LNHNV and CDR2 as YYDKDF (reference sequence). The CDR3 spans 15 residues. J gave up 3 bases and V 6 bases, and 11 bases lay outside the gene matches. The CDR3, as DNA: TGTGCCACCAGTACCGTTTTCGGGGGGAGCTACGAGCAGTACTTC. Translation gives CATSTVFGGSYEQYF.

This clonotype has only a few counts. J is TRBJ2-1 and V is TRBV3-1, with 8 bases lining up with TRBD2. Germline loops: CDR1 LGHDT, CDR2 YNNKEL (reference sequence). The V segment lost 6 bases and the J segment 13 bases; nucleotides outside the gene matches: 5. There are 11 residues in the CDR3. The CDR3 DNA reads TGTGCCAGCAGTACTAGCGGAGCCCAGTTCTTC. Protein product: CASSTSGAQFF.

This chain links TRBV19 with TRBJ2-1; 10 bases map to TRBD2. This CDR3 comprises 15 residues. V was pared by 3 bases and J by 3 bases, with 2 bases of the junction left unmatched. The germline gives CDR1 LNHDA, CDR2 SQIVND (reference sequence). The CDR3 protein is CASSMGLAIYNEQFF. DNA for the CDR3: TGTGCCAGTAGTATGGGACTAGCGATCTACAATGAGCAGTTCTTC.

This clonotype has more than one count but fewer than ten. The rearrangement links TRBV7-2 to TRBJ2-1, with TRBD2 matching 13 bases. In germline, CDR1 is SGHTA, CDR2 FQGNSA. V was clipped by 4 bases and J by 7 bases; unmatched bases: 4. The CDR3 has 15 residues. CDR3 nucleotides: TGTGCCAGCAGCTCCGGACTAGCGGGAGTTAATGAGCAGTTCTTC. Its translation is CASSSGLAGVNEQFF. The entire variable domain, with the rest obtained from reference TRBV7-2 and TRBJ2-1, is as follows: GAGVSQSPSNKVTEKGKDVELRCDPISGHTALYWYRQSLGQGLEFLIYFQGNSAPDKSGLPSDRFSAERTGGSVSTLTIQRTQQEDSAVYLCASSSGLAGVNEQFFGPGTRLTVL.

The J gene is TRBJ2-4, the V gene TRBV4-2; D not resolved. CDR3 size: 13 residues. Germline V lookup: CDR1 LGHNA, CDR2 YNFKEQ. The V and J ends lost 8 bases and 8 bases respectively, with 16 bases between them. CDR3 DNA: TGTGCCAGCGGCCCCGGGCCCCTCGACATTCAGTACTTC. Its translation: CASGPGPLDIQYF.

The chain couples TRBV29-1 to TRBJ2-7; possibly TRBD1 for D (6 bases). This CDR3 is built from 13 residues. Germline V CDR1 and CDR2: SQVTM, ANQGSEA. The V end lost 2 bases, the J end lost 5 bases, and 13 bases lay between the germline ends. CDR3 sequence: CSVESGVRNEQYF. The CDR3 coding sequence is TGCAGCGTTGAATCAGGGGTTAGGAACGAGCAGTACTTC.

This clonotype was counted at least ten times. The genes are TRBV10-3 and TRBJ2-7, with TRBD1 matching over 10 bases. Germline-derived CDR1 and CDR2 are ENHRY and SYGVKD. This CDR3 comprises 14 residues. The V segment lost 6 bases and the J segment 4 bases; nucleotides outside the gene matches: 6. The CDR3: CAIRTGTGAYEQYF. The CDR3 DNA follows: TGTGCCATCAGAACCGGGACAGGGGCTTACGAGCAGTACTTC.

The V gene is TRBV11-3, the J gene TRBJ2-7; no firm D call. Germline CDR1 SGHNT, CDR2 YENEEA. Deletions cut 1 base from V and 5 bases from J, with 9 bases between. The CDR3 runs to 13 residues. DNA for the CDR3: TGTGCCAGCAGCTTAGCTGGGGAACACGAGCAGTACTTC. Protein sequence: CASSLAGEHEQYF.

This clonotype showed up just a few times. The chain couples TRBV5-1 to TRBJ1-2, with D possibly being TRBD1 (6 bases). CDR1 is SGHRS, CDR2 YFSETQ, per germline. The CDR3 has 15 amino acids. V lost 4 bases to trimming and J lost 4 bases, with 17 bases between them. The CDR3 spells CASSLGSRGLYGYTF. For the CDR3, the DNA is TGCGCCAGCAGCCTGGGTTCACGGGGGCTCTATGGCTACACCTTC.

The sample holds many counts of this clonotype. The CDR3 nucleotides are TGTGCCAGCAGCCCTCAAGATACGCAGTATTTT. It codes for CASSPQDTQYF. V and J are TRBV14 and TRBJ2-3; the D is unclear. This CDR3 is 11 amino acids long. Germline V gene sequence: CDR1 SGHDN, CDR2 FVKESK. V shed 4 bases and J shed 5 bases, with 4 bases lying between them.

This clonotype has just a few counts. This chain links TRBV7-9 with TRBJ2-4; 10 bases are a match to TRBD2. The J segment lost 5 bases and the V segment lost 2 bases, leaving 9 bases of the junction unmatched. This CDR3 spans 17 amino acids. Germline CDR1 is SEHNR and CDR2 is FQNEAQ (reference sequence). The CDR3 sequence: CASSLRIGTSVQNIQYF. For the CDR3, the DNA is TGTGCCAGCAGCTTAAGGATCGGGACTAGCGTTCAAAACATTCAGTACTTC.

The genes are TRBV5-5 and TRBJ2-3; 7 nucleotides line up with TRBD2. J lost 2 bases, V lost 1 base, and 7 bases had no gene match. The germline V gene has CDR1 SGHKS and CDR2 YYEKEE (reference sequence). CDR3 size: 16 residues. The CDR3: CASSLLAGVHTDTQYF. CDR3 DNA: TGTGCCAGCAGCTTGCTTGCGGGGGTGCACACAGATACGCAGTATTTT.

V gene TRBV20-1 combines with J gene TRBJ2-5; D ambiguous. The CDR3 sequence is 13 residues long. From germline, CDR1 is DFQATT and CDR2 SNEGSKA (reference sequence). The V end was cut by 1 base, the J end by 3 bases, with 9 bases between. CDR3 residues: CSARVGWKETQYF. CDR3 nucleotide sequence: TGCAGTGCTAGAGTTGGCTGGAAAGAGACCCAGTACTTC.

In DNA, the CDR3 is TGTGCCAGCAGCCAGCGGGGGGGAGGTTCCTACAATGAGCAGTTCTTC. It is translated as CASSQRGGGSYNEQFF. The V and J genes are TRBV12-3 or TRBV12-4 and TRBJ2-1, with 10 bases lining up with TRBD2. The CDR3 sequence is 16 residues long. With V trimmed by 6 bases and J by 1 base, 6 bases remained unmatched.

This clonotype was picked up a small number of times. The genes are TRBV25-1 and TRBJ2-2; no clear D gene. Trimming took 5 bases from V and 5 from J, leaving 18 bases between them. Germline V gene data show CDR1 as MGHDK and CDR2 as SYGVNS. The CDR3 has 16 residues. The CDR3 here is CASSNQGRSSTGELFF. The CDR3 bases are TGTGCCAGCAGTAACCAAGGAAGGAGTTCTACCGGGGAGCTGTTTTTT.

The chain employs TRBV27 and TRBJ2-7; 8 bases align to TRBD1. Germline V gene data show CDR1 as MNHEY and CDR2 as SMNVEV (reference sequence). This CDR3 contains 13 residues. V shed 3 bases and J 5 bases; nucleotides not matched to a gene: 3. CDR3 amino acids: CASSFGDRNEQYF. In nucleotides, the CDR3 is TGTGCCAGCAGTTTCGGGGACAGGAACGAGCAGTACTTC.

This rearrangement joins TRBV9 to TRBJ1-4, with 7 nucleotides matching TRBD1. J gave up 0 bases and V 3 bases, and 11 bases lay outside the gene matches. Germline lookup yields CDR1 SGDLS and CDR2 YYNGEE. This CDR3 spans 18 amino acids. The CDR3 region is CASSGHRDRPTTNEKLFF. In nucleotides, the CDR3 is TGTGCCAGCAGCGGACACCGGGACAGACCCACAACTAATGAAAAACTGTTTTTT.

A few counts support this clonotype. The V call is TRBV20-1, the J call TRBJ2-2, with D perhaps being TRBD1 or TRBD2 (5 bases each). V lost 5 bases and J lost 3, with 13 bases in between. The CDR3 sequence is 14 residues long. The germline gives CDR1 DFQATT, CDR2 SNEGSKA (reference sequence). CDR3: CSAPGPAHTGELFF. The CDR3 bases are TGCAGTGCTCCGGGACCAGCTCACACCGGGGAGCTGTTTTTT.

The chain combines TRBV11-2 with TRBJ2-1; 14 bases are shared with TRBD2. Germline CDR1 reads SGHAT; CDR2 reads FQNNGV. The CDR3 runs to 17 residues. The V and J ends lost 5 bases and 4 bases, in that order; junction bases with no gene match: 7. CDR3 in amino acids: CASSPGWTSGGYNEQFF. The DNA for the CDR3 is TGTGCCAGCAGCCCCGGGTGGACTAGCGGGGGGTACAATGAGCAGTTCTTC.